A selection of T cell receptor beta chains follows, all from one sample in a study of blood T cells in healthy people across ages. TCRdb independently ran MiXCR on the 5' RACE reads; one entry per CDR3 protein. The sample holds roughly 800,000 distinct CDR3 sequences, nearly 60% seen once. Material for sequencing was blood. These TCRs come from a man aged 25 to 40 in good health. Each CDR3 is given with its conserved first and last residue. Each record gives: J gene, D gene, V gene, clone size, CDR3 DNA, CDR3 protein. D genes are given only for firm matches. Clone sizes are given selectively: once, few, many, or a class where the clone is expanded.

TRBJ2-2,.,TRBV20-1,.,TGCAGTGCTAGTTGGTTCGCGAACACCGGGGAGCTGTTTTTT,CSASWFANTGELFF
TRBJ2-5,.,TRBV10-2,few,TGCGCCAGCAGTGAGCTGGGGGAATACCAAGAGACCCAGTACTTC,CASSELGEYQETQYF
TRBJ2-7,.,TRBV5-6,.,TGTGCCAGCAGCTCGGGGTTTAGGAACGAGCAGTACTTC,CASSSGFRNEQYF
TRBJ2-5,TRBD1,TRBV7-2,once,TGTGCCAGCAGCTTAATCGGGTCACAGGGGAAGAAAGAGACCCAGTACTTC,CASSLIGSQGKKETQYF
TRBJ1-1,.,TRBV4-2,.,TGTGCCAGCAGCCAATTCGTCTCGGCGGGAGGGGAGACTGAAGCTTTCTTT,CASSQFVSAGGETEAFF
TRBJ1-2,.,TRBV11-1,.,TGTGCCAGCAGCTTAGCCTTAAACTATGGCTACACCTTC,CASSLALNYGYTF
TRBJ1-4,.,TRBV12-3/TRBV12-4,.,TGTGCCAGCAGACTACAGGGATCGGGTGAAAAACTGTTTTTT,CASRLQGSGEKLFF
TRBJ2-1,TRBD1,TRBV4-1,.,TGCGCCAGCAGTCATACAGGGGGCGTTTGGAATGAGCAGTTCTTC,CASSHTGGVWNEQFF
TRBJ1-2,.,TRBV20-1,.,TGCAGTGCTAGAGAGCGGGAGGGGCCACCCTATGGCTACACCTTC,CSAREREGPPYGYTF
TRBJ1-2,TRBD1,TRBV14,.,TGTGCCAGCAGCCCGAACAGGGGGAAGAACTATGGCTACACCTTC,CASSPNRGKNYGYTF
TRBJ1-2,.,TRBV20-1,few,TGCAGTGCTAGAGTTATAGGGGGGCATGGCTACACCTTC,CSARVIGGHGYTF
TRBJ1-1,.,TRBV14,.,TGTGCCAGCAGCCAAAACAGGGTGAACACTGAAGCTTTCTTT,CASSQNRVNTEAFF
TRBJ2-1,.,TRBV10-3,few,TGTGCCATCAGTGAGGGATGGGGACCTCAGCCCAATGAGCAGTTCTTC,CAISEGWGPQPNEQFF
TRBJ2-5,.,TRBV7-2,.,TGTGCCAGCAGTCCGTCAGCCCCGGGGACCCAGTACTTC,CASSPSAPGTQYF
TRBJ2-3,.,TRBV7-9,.,TGTGCCAGCACCCCTGGGGGTGACAGGATTGGGCAGTATTTT,CASTPGGDRIGQYF
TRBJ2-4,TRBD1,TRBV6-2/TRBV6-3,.,TGTGCCAGCAGTTACAAGGGGACAGGCCCCAAAAACATTCAGTACTTC,CASSYKGTGPKNIQYF
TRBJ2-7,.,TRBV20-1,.,TGCAGTGCTAAGTTCGGGGAAGACGGCTACAATGAGCAGTACTTC,CSAKFGEDGYNEQYF
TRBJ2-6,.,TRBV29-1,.,TGCAGCGCCCTGCCCAGCTCTGGGGCCAACGTCCTGACTTTC,CSALPSSGANVLTF
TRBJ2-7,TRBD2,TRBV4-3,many,TGCGCCAGCAGCCAAGATAATAGCGGGAGCTACGAGCAGTACTTC,CASSQDNSGSYEQYF
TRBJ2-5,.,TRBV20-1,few,TGCAGTGCTCGTCAGGGGTTGGAGCAGTACTTC,CSARQGLEQYF
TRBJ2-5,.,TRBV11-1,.,TGTGCCAGCAGGCCGTCCGCCAGCAAAGAGACCCAGTACTTC,CASRPSASKETQYF
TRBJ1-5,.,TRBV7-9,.,TGTGCCAGCAGCTTAGTTGGCGAACGGCTAGATCAGCCCCAGCATTTT,CASSLVGERLDQPQHF